This TCR beta chain was documented in a study of blood T cells in healthy people across ages. Notes on the study in general: Both naive CD4+ cell counts and diversity were greater in long-lived donors than in aged donors.

The germline V gene encodes CDR1 ENHRY and CDR2 SYGVKD. Between the trimmed V and J ends, which lost 2 bases and 2 bases, there was a span of 9 bases. The CDR3 is 14 amino acids. Only a few counts were recorded for this clonotype. What it binds is unknown. For the second PCR, which ran for about 7 to 11 cycles, a sample-barcoded 5' primer and a J-beta primer mix were used. MiXCR was run by TCRdb on the 5' RACE reads, yielding one entry per CDR3 protein. The sample has some 710,000 distinct CDR3 sequences, more than 35% seen once. Sequenced material: blood. The clonotype was recovered from a man at least 80 years old in good health. V and J are TRBV10-3 and TRBJ1-1; D possibly corresponds to TRBD1 (5 bases). CDR3 amino acids: CAISEGGSNTEAFF. CDR3 sequence (DNA): TGTGCCATCAGTGAGGGGGGTAGTAACACTGAAGCTTTCTTT.